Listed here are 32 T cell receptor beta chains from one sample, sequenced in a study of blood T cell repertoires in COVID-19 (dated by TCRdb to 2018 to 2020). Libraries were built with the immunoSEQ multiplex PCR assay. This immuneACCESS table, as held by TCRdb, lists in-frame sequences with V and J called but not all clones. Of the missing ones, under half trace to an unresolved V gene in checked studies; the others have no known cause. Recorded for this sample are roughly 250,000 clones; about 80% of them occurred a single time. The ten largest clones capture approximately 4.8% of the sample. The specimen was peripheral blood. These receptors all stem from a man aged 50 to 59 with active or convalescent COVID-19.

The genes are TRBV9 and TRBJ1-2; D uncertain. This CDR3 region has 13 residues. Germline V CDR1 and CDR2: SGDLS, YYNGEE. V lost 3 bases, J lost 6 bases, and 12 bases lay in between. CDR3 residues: CASSAAITDGYTF. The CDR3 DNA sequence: TGTGCCAGCAGCGCAGCCATAACAGATGGCTACACCTTC.

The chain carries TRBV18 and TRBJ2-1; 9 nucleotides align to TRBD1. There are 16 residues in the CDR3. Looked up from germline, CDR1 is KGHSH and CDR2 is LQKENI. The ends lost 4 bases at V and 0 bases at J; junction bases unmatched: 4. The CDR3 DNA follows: TGTGCCAGCTCACGGACAGGGGCCGGCTCCTACAATGAGCAGTTCTTC. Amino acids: CASSRTGAGSYNEQFF.

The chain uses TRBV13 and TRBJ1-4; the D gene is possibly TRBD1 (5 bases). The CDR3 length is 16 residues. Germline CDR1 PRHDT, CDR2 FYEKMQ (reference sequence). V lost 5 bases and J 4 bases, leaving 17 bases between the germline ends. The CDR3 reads CASSGPPGLSNEKLFF. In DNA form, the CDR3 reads TGTGCCAGCAGCGGTCCCCCGGGACTGAGTAATGAAAAACTGTTTTTT.

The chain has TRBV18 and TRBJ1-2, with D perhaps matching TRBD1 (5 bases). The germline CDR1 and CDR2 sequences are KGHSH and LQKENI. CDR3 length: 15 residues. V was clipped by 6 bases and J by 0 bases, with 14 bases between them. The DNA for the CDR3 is TGTGCCAGCTCTTCACCTGACAGCCCTAACTATGGCTACACCTTC. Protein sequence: CASSSPDSPNYGYTF.

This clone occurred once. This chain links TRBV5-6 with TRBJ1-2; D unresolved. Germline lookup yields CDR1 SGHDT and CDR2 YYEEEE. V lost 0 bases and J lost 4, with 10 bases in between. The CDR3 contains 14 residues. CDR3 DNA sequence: TGTGCCAGCAGCTTGGGTGGCGGGAGCTATGGCTACACCTTC. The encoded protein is CASSLGGGSYGYTF.

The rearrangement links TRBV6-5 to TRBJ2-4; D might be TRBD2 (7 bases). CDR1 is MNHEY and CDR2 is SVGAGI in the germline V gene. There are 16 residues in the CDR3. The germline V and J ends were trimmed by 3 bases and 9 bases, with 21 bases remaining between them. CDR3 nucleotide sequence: TGTGCCAGCAGTTATGGGGGGGCAGCCGAAGGGGGCATTCAGTACTTC. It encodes CASSYGGAAEGGIQYF.

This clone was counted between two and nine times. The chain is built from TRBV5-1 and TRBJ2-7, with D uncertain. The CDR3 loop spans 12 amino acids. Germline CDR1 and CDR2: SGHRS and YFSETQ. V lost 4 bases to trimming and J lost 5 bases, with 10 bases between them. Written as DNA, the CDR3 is TGCGCCAGCAGCGACTTGGTTGACGAGCAGTACTTC. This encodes CASSDLVDEQYF.

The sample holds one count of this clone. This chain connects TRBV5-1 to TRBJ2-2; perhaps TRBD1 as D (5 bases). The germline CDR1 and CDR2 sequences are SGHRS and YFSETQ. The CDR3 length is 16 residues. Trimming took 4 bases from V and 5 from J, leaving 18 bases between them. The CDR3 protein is CASSLRYGARTGELFF. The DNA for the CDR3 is TGCGCCAGCAGCCTCCGGTATGGGGCAAGGACCGGGGAGCTGTTTTTT.

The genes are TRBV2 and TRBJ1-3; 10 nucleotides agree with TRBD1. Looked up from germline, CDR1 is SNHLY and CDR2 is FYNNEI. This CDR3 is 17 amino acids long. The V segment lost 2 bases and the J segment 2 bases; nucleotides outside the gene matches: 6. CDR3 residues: CASSERDRGGTGNTIYF. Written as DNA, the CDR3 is TGTGCCAGCAGTGAACGGGACAGGGGAGGAACTGGAAACACCATATATTTT.

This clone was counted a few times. CDR3 nucleotide sequence: TGTGCCAGCAGCTTAGAAGTAGCGGGAGAGCAGTACTTC. Protein sequence: CASSLEVAGEQYF. This chain uses TRBV7-9 with TRBJ2-7, with 8 bases matching TRBD2. Germline trimming cut 1 base from V and 7 bases from J; bases unmatched to any gene: 3. Germline loops: CDR1 SEHNR, CDR2 FQNEAQ (reference sequence). The CDR3 is made up of 13 amino acids. The complete variable domain, with remaining parts taken from reference TRBV7-9 and TRBJ2-7, reads DTGVSQNPRHKITKRGQNVTFRCDPISEHNRLYWYRQTLGQGPEFLTYFQNEAQLEKSRLLSDRFSAERPKGSFSTLEIQRTEQGDSAMYLCASSLEVAGEQYFGPGTRLTVT.

The CDR3 nucleotides read TGTGCCAGCAGTTACGTCAGGGAGGGATCTGGCTACACCTTC. Translating it yields CASSYVREGSGYTF. The rearrangement links TRBV6-2 or TRBV6-3 to TRBJ1-2; D is perhaps TRBD1 (5 bases). Per the germline V gene, CDR1 is MNHEY and CDR2 is SVGEGT. This CDR3 contains 14 residues. Trimming took off 2 bases at V and 7 bases at J, with 14 bases between the two ends.

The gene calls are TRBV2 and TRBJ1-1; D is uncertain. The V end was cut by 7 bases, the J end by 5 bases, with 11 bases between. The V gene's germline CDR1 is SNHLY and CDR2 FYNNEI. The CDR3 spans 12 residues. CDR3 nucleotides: TGTGCCAGCATTCGTTCCGGGACTGAAGCTTTCTTT. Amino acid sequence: CASIRSGTEAFF.

CDR3 amino acids: CASNPTGGNTGELFF. In nucleotides, the CDR3 is TGCGCCAGCAACCCTACAGGGGGGAACACCGGGGAGCTGTTTTTT. This chain joins TRBV5-1 and TRBJ2-2; 8 bases match TRBD1. Germline CDR1 and CDR2: SGHRS and YFSETQ. The V gene end was trimmed by 6 bases and the J gene end by 1 base; junction bases not matched to a gene: 5. The CDR3 is made up of 15 amino acids. Supplemented by reference TRBV5-1 and TRBJ2-2, the full variable domain reads KAGVTQTPRYLIKTRGQQVTLSCSPISGHRSVSWYQQTPGQGLQFLFEYFSETQRNKGNFPGRFSGRQFSNSRSEMNVSTLELGDSALYLCASNPTGGNTGELFFGEGSRLTVL.

The CDR3 DNA reads as TGTGCCAGCAGCGTGGACAGGGGCGCAGATACGCAGTATTTT. Its protein is CASSVDRGADTQYF. The chain carries TRBV9 and TRBJ2-3, with 9 bases matching TRBD1. Trimming cost V 2 bases and J 4 bases; bases outside gene matches: 2. The V gene's germline CDR1 is SGDLS and CDR2 YYNGEE. There are 14 residues in the CDR3.

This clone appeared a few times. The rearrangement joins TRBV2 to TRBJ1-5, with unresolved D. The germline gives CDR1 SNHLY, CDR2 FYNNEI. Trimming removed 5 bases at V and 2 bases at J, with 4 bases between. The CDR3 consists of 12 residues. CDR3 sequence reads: CASSRGNQPQHF. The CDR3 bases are TGTGCCAGCAGTCGGGGCAATCAGCCCCAGCATTTT.

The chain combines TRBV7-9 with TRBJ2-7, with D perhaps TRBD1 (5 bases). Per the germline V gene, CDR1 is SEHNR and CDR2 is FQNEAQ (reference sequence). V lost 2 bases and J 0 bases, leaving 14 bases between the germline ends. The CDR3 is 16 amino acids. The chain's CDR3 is CASSLIRQGSSYEQYF. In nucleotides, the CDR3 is TGTGCCAGCAGCTTAATCCGGCAGGGTAGCTCCTACGAGCAGTACTTC.

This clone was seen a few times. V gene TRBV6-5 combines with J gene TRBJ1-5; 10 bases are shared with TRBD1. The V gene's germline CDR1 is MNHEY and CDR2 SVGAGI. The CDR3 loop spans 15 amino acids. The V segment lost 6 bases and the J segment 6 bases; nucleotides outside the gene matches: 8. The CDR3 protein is CASRPGTGAGQPQHF. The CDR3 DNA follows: TGTGCCAGCAGGCCCGGGACAGGGGCCGGTCAGCCCCAGCATTTT.

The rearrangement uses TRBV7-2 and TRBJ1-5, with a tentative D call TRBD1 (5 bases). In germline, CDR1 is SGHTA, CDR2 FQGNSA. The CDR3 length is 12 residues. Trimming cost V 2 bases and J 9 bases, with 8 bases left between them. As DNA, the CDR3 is TGTGCCAGCAGCTTACCAGGGCGGCCCCAGCATTTT. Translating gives CASSLPGRPQHF. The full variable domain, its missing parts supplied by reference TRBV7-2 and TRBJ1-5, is GAGVSQSPSNKVTEKGKDVELRCDPISGHTALYWYRQSLGQGLEFLIYFQGNSAPDKSGLPSDRFSAERTGGSVSTLTIQRTQQEDSAVYLCASSLPGRPQHFGDGTRLSIL.

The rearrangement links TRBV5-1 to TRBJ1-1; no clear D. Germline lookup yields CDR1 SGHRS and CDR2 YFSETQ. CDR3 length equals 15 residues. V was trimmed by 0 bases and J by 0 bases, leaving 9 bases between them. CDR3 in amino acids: CASSLERIMNTEAFF. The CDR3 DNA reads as TGCGCCAGCAGCTTGGAGCGGATTATGAACACTGAAGCTTTCTTT.

The CDR3 nucleotides read TGTGCCATCAGTGGCCGGACAGGGGGAGTTGGAGATACGCAGTATTTT. It translates to CAISGRTGGVGDTQYF. The chain links TRBV10-3 to TRBJ2-3; 10 nucleotides agree with TRBD1. V lost 4 bases, J lost 5 bases, and 9 bases stayed unmatched. CDR3 size: 16 residues. Germline lookup yields CDR1 ENHRY and CDR2 SYGVKD.

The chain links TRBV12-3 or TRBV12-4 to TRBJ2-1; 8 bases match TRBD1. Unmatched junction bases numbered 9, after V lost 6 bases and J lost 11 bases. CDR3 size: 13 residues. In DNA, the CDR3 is TGTGCCAGCAGAAGAGACAGGGGCAGTAAGCAGTTCTTC. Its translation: CASRRDRGSKQFF.

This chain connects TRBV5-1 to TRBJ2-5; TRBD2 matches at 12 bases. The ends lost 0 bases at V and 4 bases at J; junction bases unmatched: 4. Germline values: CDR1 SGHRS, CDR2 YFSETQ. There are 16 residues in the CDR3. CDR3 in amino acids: CASSLVLAGGPETQYF. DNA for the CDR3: TGCGCCAGCAGCTTGGTTCTAGCGGGGGGGCCAGAGACCCAGTACTTC.

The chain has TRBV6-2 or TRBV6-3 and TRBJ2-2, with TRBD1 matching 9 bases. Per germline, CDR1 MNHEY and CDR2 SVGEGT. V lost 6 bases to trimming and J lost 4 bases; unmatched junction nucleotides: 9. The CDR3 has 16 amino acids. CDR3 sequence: CASSRTGGAGTGELFF. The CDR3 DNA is TGTGCCAGCAGCCGAACAGGGGGCGCCGGCACCGGGGAGCTGTTTTTT.

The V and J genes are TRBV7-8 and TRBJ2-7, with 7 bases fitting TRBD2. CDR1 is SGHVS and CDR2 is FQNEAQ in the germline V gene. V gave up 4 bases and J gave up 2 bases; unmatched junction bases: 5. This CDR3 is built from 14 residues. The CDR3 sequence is CASSYRLAPYEQYF. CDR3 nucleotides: TGTGCCAGCAGCTACCGACTAGCCCCCTACGAGCAGTACTTC.

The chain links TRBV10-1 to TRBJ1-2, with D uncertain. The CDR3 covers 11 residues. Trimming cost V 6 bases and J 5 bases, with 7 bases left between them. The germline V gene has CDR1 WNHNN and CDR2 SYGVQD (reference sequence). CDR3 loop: CASSHSYGYTF. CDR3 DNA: TGCGCCAGCAGCCATAGTTATGGCTACACCTTC.

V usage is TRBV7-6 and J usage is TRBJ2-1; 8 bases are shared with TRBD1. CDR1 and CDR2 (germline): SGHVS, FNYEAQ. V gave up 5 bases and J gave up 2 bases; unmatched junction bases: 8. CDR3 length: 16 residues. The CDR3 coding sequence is TGTGCCAGCAGCCTTAACCCAGGGGGCGCCTACAATGAGCAGTTCTTC. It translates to CASSLNPGGAYNEQFF.

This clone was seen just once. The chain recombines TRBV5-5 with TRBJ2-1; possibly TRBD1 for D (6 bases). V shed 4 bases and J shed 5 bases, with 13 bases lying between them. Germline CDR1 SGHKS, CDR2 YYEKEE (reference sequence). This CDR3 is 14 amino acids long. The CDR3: CASSPGTRNNEQFF. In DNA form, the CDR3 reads TGTGCCAGCAGCCCCGGGACACGGAACAATGAGCAGTTCTTC.

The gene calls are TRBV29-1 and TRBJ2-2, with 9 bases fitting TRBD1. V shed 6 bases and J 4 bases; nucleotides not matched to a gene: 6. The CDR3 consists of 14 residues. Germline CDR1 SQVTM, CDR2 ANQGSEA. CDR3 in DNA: TGCAGCGTGATGGACAGGGGTCCCACCGGGGAGCTGTTTTTT. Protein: CSVMDRGPTGELFF.

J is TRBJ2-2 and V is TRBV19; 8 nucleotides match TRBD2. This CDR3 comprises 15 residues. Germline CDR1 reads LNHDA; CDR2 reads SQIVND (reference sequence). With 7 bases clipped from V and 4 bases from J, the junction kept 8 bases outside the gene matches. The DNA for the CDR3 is TGTGCCAGTACCCGGCACCGGGGGGGCACCGGGGAGCTGTTTTTT. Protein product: CASTRHRGGTGELFF.

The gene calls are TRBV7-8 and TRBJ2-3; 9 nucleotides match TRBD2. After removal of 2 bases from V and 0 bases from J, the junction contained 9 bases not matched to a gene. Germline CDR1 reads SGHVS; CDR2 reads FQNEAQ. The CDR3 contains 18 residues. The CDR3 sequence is CASSLRSASGASTDTQYF. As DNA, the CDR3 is TGTGCCAGCAGCTTAAGGTCGGCTAGCGGGGCTAGCACAGATACGCAGTATTTT.

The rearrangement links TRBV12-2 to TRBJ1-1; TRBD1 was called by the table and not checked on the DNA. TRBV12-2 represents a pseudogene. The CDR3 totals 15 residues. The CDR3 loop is CASRQRPLTGSEAFF. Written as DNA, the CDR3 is TGTGCAAGTCGCCAACGGCCCTTGACAGGGTCTGAAGCTTTCTTT.

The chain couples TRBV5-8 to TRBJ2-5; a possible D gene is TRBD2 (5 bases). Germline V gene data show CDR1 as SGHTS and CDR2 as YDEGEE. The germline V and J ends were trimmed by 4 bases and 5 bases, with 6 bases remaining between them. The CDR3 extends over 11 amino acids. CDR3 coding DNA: TGTGCCAGCAGCAGGAGGGAGACCCAGTACTTC. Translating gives CASSRRETQYF. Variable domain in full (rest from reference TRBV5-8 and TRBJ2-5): EAGVTQSPTHLIKTRGQQATLRCSPISGHTSVYWYQQALGLGLQFLLWYDEGEERNRGNFPPRFSGRQFPNYSSELNVNALELEDSALYLCASSRRETQYFGPGTRLLVL.